This is a list of T cell receptor beta chains from one sample in a study of TIL therapy for anti-PD-1-resistant metastatic lung cancer. Some clones are missing from TCRdb's copy, which holds only in-frame ones; the method was immunoSEQ multiplex PCR. In the table there are tens of thousands of clones, 65% to 80% of which are singletons. The specimen was blood, collected at baseline. Receptors originate from a woman aged 30-79 years with non-small cell lung cancer. Each CDR3 is given with its conserved first and last residue. The D gene is left open where the match is weak. Size tells how often a clone was seen (once, few, many) or the class of an expanded clone, and some rows leave it out.

D: TRBD1; V: TRBV4-1; length: 15; size: -; J: TRBJ1-1; DNA: TGCGCCAGCAGCCAAGGACGACAGGGAGGCACTGAAGCTTTCTTT; CDR3: CASSQGRQGGTEAFF
D: -; V: TRBV10-3; length: 13; size: -; J: TRBJ1-1; DNA: TGTGCCATCGCACGTCAGCTTAACACTGAAGCTTTCTTT; CDR3: CAIARQLNTEAFF
D: TRBD1; V: TRBV5-6; length: 15; size: -; J: TRBJ2-7; DNA: TGTGCCAGCAGCTTGGGGACAGGGCCCCCCTACGAGCAGTACTTC; CDR3: CASSLGTGPPYEQYF
D: -; V: TRBV27; length: 14; size: few; J: TRBJ1-4; DNA: TGTGCCAGCAGACACGATGGGTTTAATGAAAAACTGTTTTTT; CDR3: CASRHDGFNEKLFF
D: -; V: TRBV7-9; length: 16; size: -; J: TRBJ2-5; DNA: TGTGCCAGCAGCTTAGAAGGGTTACAGCTTCGGGAGACCCAGTACTTC; CDR3: CASSLEGLQLRETQYF
D: -; V: TRBV19; length: 13; size: -; J: TRBJ2-3; DNA: TGTGCCAGTAGTCCACGGATCACAGATACGCAGTATTTT; CDR3: CASSPRITDTQYF
D: -; V: TRBV7-9; length: 15; size: -; J: TRBJ2-2; DNA: TGTGCCAGCAGCTTAGCAACAGCGAACACCGGGGAGCTGTTTTTT; CDR3: CASSLATANTGELFF
D: TRBD2; V: TRBV11-2; length: 15; size: -; J: TRBJ2-2; DNA: TGTGCCAGCAGCCCACAGCGGGGGGACGCCGGGGAGCTGTTTTTT; CDR3: CASSPQRGDAGELFF
D: TRBD2; V: TRBV6-1; length: 14; size: -; J: TRBJ2-3; DNA: TGTGCCAGCAGGGGACTAGGGAGCACAGATACGCAGTATTTT; CDR3: CASRGLGSTDTQYF
D: -; V: TRBV30; length: 13; size: -; J: TRBJ2-5; DNA: TGTGCCTGGTCGGGTTCCGCGGGGGAGACCCAGTACTTC; CDR3: CAWSGSAGETQYF
D: TRBD1; V: TRBV4-1; length: 17; size: -; J: TRBJ2-1; DNA: TGCGCCAGCAGCCAAGATATTAAGGGGGCGAGGTACAATGAGCAGTTCTTC; CDR3: CASSQDIKGARYNEQFF
D: TRBD1; V: TRBV5-8; length: 16; size: -; J: TRBJ1-4; DNA: TGTGCCAGCAGCATAGGGACAGCTGCAACTAATGAAAAACTGTTTTTT; CDR3: CASSIGTAATNEKLFF
D: TRBD1; V: TRBV5-4; length: 18; size: -; J: TRBJ2-6; DNA: TGTGCCAGCAGCTTGGTCGGCAGGGGGCATACTGGGGCCAACGTCCTGACTTTC; CDR3: CASSLVGRGHTGANVLTF
D: TRBD1; V: TRBV25-1; length: 14; size: -; J: TRBJ2-7; DNA: TGTGCCAGCAGTGATCGACAGGGGCGGTACGAGCAGTACTTC; CDR3: CASSDRQGRYEQYF
D: -; V: TRBV14; length: 13; size: -; J: TRBJ2-1; DNA: TGTGCCAGCAGCCAAGAGAGGACGCCAGAGCAGTTCTTC; CDR3: CASSQERTPEQFF
D: TRBD1; V: TRBV30; length: 11; size: -; J: TRBJ2-1; DNA: TGTGCCTGGTTATACAGGGGGCGGGGGTTCTTC; CDR3: CAWLYRGRGFF
D: -; V: TRBV5-6; length: 13; size: -; J: TRBJ2-3; DNA: TGTGCCAGCAGCTTGGAACACACAGATACGCAGTATTTT; CDR3: CASSLEHTDTQYF